One sample yielded the 8 T cell receptor beta chains listed below, sequenced in a study of shared clonotypes between healthy human individuals. Libraries were prepared by immunoSEQ multiplex PCR; TCRdb keeps only in-frame clonotypes and omits some of them. The sample consists of over 2,000,000 clones, just over 90% of them appearing once. Selected positively for CCR7 and CD45RO-negative, naive CD8 cells excluded terminally differentiated effector memory CD45RA+ cells. Material: naive CD8+ T cells from PBMCs. These receptors originate from a man between 18 and 29 years old in good health. Some clones in this sample may be carry-over from other donors' samples.

The chain employs TRBV27 and TRBJ2-2; no reliable D call. The germline V and J ends were trimmed by 6 bases and 2 bases, with 10 bases remaining between them. The CDR3 loop spans 14 amino acids. Germline-derived CDR1 and CDR2 are MNHEY and SMNVEV (reference sequence). The CDR3 reads CASRPGPNTGELFF. CDR3 DNA: TGTGCCAGCAGGCCGGGCCCAAACACCGGGGAGCTGTTTTTT.

V is TRBV27 and J is TRBJ1-2; no firm D call. The CDR3 is made up of 13 amino acids. V was trimmed by 5 bases and J by 0 bases, leaving 7 bases between them. From germline, CDR1 is MNHEY and CDR2 SMNVEV (reference sequence). DNA of the CDR3: TGTGCCAGCAGTCACAACACTAACTATGGCTACACCTTC. This codes for CASSHNTNYGYTF.

The CDR3 nucleotides are TGTGCCAGTAGTGGTGGGAGGACAGGGGGTCTGAACACTGAAGCTTTCTTT. Its translation: CASSGGRTGGLNTEAFF. This sequence joins TRBV19 and TRBJ1-1, with 10 nucleotides matching TRBD1. The CDR3 is 17 residues long. CDR1 is LNHDA, CDR2 SQIVND, per germline (reference sequence). V lost 5 bases, J lost 0 bases, and 9 bases stayed unmatched.

The chain links TRBV7-9 to TRBJ2-1; D gene uncertain. This CDR3 comprises 12 residues. The V end was cut by 2 bases, the J end by 8 bases, with 7 bases between. Germline V gene lookup returns CDR1 SEHNR and CDR2 FQNEAQ (reference sequence). The CDR3 region has the DNA TGTGCCAGCAGCTTAAATGAAGATGAGCAGTTCTTC. It encodes CASSLNEDEQFF.

Of note for this clone: The same CDR3 can be traced to other DNA sequences in this sample. J is TRBJ2-7 and V is TRBV11-2, with a possible D match to TRBD2 (5 bases). The CDR3 sequence is 13 residues long. V was cut by 2 bases and J by 1 base, with 6 bases left in between. Germline loops: CDR1 SGHAT, CDR2 FQNNGV. CDR3 DNA: TGTGCCAGCAGCTTAAGCGGATCCTACGAGCAGTACTTC. It specifies CASSLSGSYEQYF.

The sample holds a few counts of this clone. CDR3: CASSERDPGTEAFF. DNA for the CDR3: TGTGCCAGCAGTGAACGGGACCCCGGGACTGAAGCTTTCTTT. This chain joins TRBV7-6 and TRBJ1-1; D is possibly TRBD1 (5 bases). Trimming cost V 6 bases and J 5 bases, with 16 bases left between them. Germline-derived CDR1 and CDR2 are SGHVS and FNYEAQ. The CDR3 runs 14 residues. Together with reference TRBV7-6 and TRBJ1-1, the CDR3 gives the full variable domain: GAGVSQSPRYKVTKRGQDVALRCDPISGHVSLYWYRQALGQGPEFLTYFNYEAQQDKSGLPNDRFSAERPEGSISTLTIQRTEQRDSAMYRCASSERDPGTEAFFGQGTRLTVV.

The chain joins TRBV28 to TRBJ1-4, with D unresolved. CDR1 is MDHEN, CDR2 SYDVKM, per germline. The CDR3 runs 16 residues. Trimming shortened V by 6 bases and J by 0 bases, and 14 bases separated the two germline ends. The CDR3 bases are TGTGCCAGCAGCCCATATATTGGGGCAACTAATGAAAAACTGTTTTTT. It translates to CASSPYIGATNEKLFF.

This chain links TRBV28 with TRBJ2-7; 8 bases line up with TRBD1. The germline CDR1 and CDR2 sequences are MDHEN and SYDVKM. The CDR3 contains 13 residues. V lost 10 bases to trimming and J lost 4 bases; unmatched junction nucleotides: 9. The DNA of the CDR3 is TGTGCCACCACGGACAGGGTCGTTTACGAGCAGTACTTC. It translates to CATTDRVVYEQYF.